This passage covers 18 T cell receptor beta chains from one sample sequenced in a study of T cell responses to AZD1222 COVID-19 vaccine. Sequencing was performed with immunoSEQ multiplex PCR; in TCRdb, only in-frame clones are kept and a portion is missing. The data contain some 110,000 clones, 85% to 90% of them singletons. Sample: peripheral blood, taken 28 days after the second AZD1222 dose. The receptor set was obtained from an adult who received the AZD1222 COVID-19 vaccine.

The gene calls are TRBV12-3 or TRBV12-4 and TRBJ1-1; D unresolved. V was pared by 3 bases and J by 4 bases, with 9 bases between. The CDR3 has 13 residues. In DNA, the CDR3 is TGTGCCAGCAGTTTGATGGGTACCACTGAAGCTTTCTTT. This codes for CASSLMGTTEAFF.

This chain uses TRBV5-1 with TRBJ2-4; D tentatively reads TRBD1 or TRBD2 (5 bases each). Trimming removed 3 bases at V and 1 base at J, with 23 bases between. Germline V gene data show CDR1 as SGHRS and CDR2 as YFSETQ. The CDR3 is 19 amino acids. The CDR3 region has the DNA TGCGCCAGCAGCTCCTTCGAGGGGCTAGCCCGAAGCGCCAAAAACATTCAGTACTTC. Translation: CASSSFEGLARSAKNIQYF. The variable domain in full, with the rest retrieved from reference TRBV5-1 and TRBJ2-4, is KAGVTQTPRYLIKTRGQQVTLSCSPISGHRSVSWYQQTPGQGLQFLFEYFSETQRNKGNFPGRFSGRQFSNSRSEMNVSTLELGDSALYLCASSSFEGLARSAKNIQYFGAGTRLSVL.

The chain has TRBV6-5 and TRBJ1-1; unclear D gene. This CDR3 contains 13 residues. The V gene's germline CDR1 is MNHEY and CDR2 SVGAGI. Trimming removed 8 bases at V and 1 base at J, with 11 bases between. The CDR3 DNA sequence: TGTGCCAGCTTCGCGCTGCAGAACACTGAAGCTTTCTTT. Its protein product is CASFALQNTEAFF.

This chain links TRBV7-2 with TRBJ2-3, with TRBD1 matching over 9 bases. Germline CDR1 and CDR2: SGHTA and FQGNSA. Unmatched junction bases numbered 8, after V lost 2 bases and J lost 2 bases. This CDR3 has 17 residues. The chain's CDR3 is CASSLTQGQGNTDTQYF. The CDR3 DNA follows: TGTGCCAGCAGCTTAACTCAGGGACAGGGTAACACAGATACGCAGTATTTT. Using reference TRBV7-2 and TRBJ2-3 for the parts outside the CDR3, the full variable domain is GAGVSQSPSNKVTEKGKDVELRCDPISGHTALYWYRQSLGQGLEFLIYFQGNSAPDKSGLPSDRFSAERTGGSVSTLTIQRTQQEDSAVYLCASSLTQGQGNTDTQYFGPGTRLTVL.

The CDR3 protein is CASSLGRAGETQYF. The CDR3 DNA sequence: TGTGCCAGCAGCTTAGGGAGGGCCGGGGAGACCCAGTACTTC. The J gene is TRBJ2-5, the V gene TRBV7-2, with D possibly matching TRBD2 (6 bases). CDR1 and CDR2 from the germline V gene are SGHTA and FQGNSA. The germline V and J ends were trimmed by 1 base and 5 bases, with 11 bases remaining between them. CDR3 size: 14 residues.

A few counts support this clone. This rearrangement joins TRBV11-3 to TRBJ2-2, with no clear D. V was shortened by 3 bases and J by 6 bases, with 5 bases between the two germline ends. The germline gives CDR1 SGHNT, CDR2 YENEEA. CDR3 length: 12 amino acids. The CDR3 DNA reads as TGTGCCAGCAGCTTTGAGTCCGGGGAGCTGTTTTTT. As protein: CASSFESGELFF. Filled out from reference TRBV11-3 and TRBJ2-2, the complete variable domain reads EAGVVQSPRYKIIEKKQPVAFWCNPISGHNTLYWYLQNLGQGPELLIRYENEEAVDDSQLPKDRFSAERLKGVDSTLKIQPAELGDSAVYLCASSFESGELFFGEGSRLTVL.

V usage is TRBV10-3 and J usage is TRBJ1-3, with 7 bases lining up with TRBD1. This CDR3 contains 13 residues. Germline CDR1 and CDR2: ENHRY and SYGVKD. V trimming: 7 bases; J trimming: 5 bases; junction bases outside the gene matches: 5. The CDR3, as DNA: TGTGCCATCACCCGGGACAGCAGAAACACCATATATTTT. It translates to CAITRDSRNTIYF.

In its sample, this clone was seen a few times. The chain joins TRBV9 to TRBJ2-2, with 8 bases aligning to TRBD1. Germline loops: CDR1 SGDLS, CDR2 YYNGEE. The trim removed 4 bases at V and 4 bases at J, leaving 9 bases unmatched. The CDR3 runs to 16 residues. This CDR3 is CASSIPGTGSTGELFF. The CDR3 bases are TGTGCCAGCAGCATCCCCGGGACAGGTTCCACCGGGGAGCTGTTTTTT.

V usage is TRBV6-1 and J usage is TRBJ1-1; possible D gene TRBD1, 5 bases. V lost 3 bases to trimming and J lost 0 bases, with 8 bases between them. The length of the CDR3 is 14 residues. Germline V gene lookup returns CDR1 MNHNS and CDR2 SASEGT. In nucleotides, the CDR3 is TGTGCCAGCAGTGATTGGGGCGTGAACACTGAAGCTTTCTTT. It yields the protein CASSDWGVNTEAFF.

This chain connects TRBV7-3 to TRBJ2-2; 12 nucleotides agree with TRBD1. The trim removed 5 bases at V and 6 bases at J, leaving 7 bases unmatched. Germline loops: CDR1 SGHTA, CDR2 FQGTGA. The CDR3 extends over 16 amino acids. For the CDR3, the DNA is TGTGCCAGCAGCACCTCCGGGACAGGGGGCTCCGGGGAGCTGTTTTTT. This codes for CASSTSGTGGSGELFF.

V is TRBV19 and J is TRBJ2-7; D is undetermined. The CDR3 contains 15 residues. Trimming left V 3 bases short and J 0 bases short, with 12 bases between. The V gene's germline CDR1 is LNHDA and CDR2 SQIVND (reference sequence). The CDR3 here is CASSIPDWNSYEQYF. The DNA for the CDR3 is TGTGCCAGTAGTATCCCCGACTGGAACTCCTACGAGCAGTACTTC.

The CDR3, as DNA: TGTGCCAGCAGTTTGGGGACAGGGTTAATTTCGACTGAAGCTTTCTTT. Amino acids: CASSLGTGLISTEAFF. The chain links TRBV28 to TRBJ1-1, with TRBD1 matching over 9 bases. The germline gives CDR1 MDHEN, CDR2 SYDVKM. CDR3 length equals 16 residues. The V segment lost 3 bases and the J segment 5 bases; nucleotides outside the gene matches: 10.

By sample share, this clone is medium-sized. The gene calls are TRBV5-8 and TRBJ2-7, with 7 nucleotides matching TRBD2. V shed 5 bases, J shed 5 bases, and the junction held 7 bases outside the gene matches. The CDR3 consists of 13 residues. From germline, CDR1 is SGHTS and CDR2 YDEGEE. This chain's CDR3 is CASREPRENEQYF. In DNA form, the CDR3 reads TGTGCCAGCAGGGAGCCGCGGGAGAACGAGCAGTACTTC.

The chain has TRBV15 and TRBJ2-5; possible D gene TRBD1, 6 bases. In germline, CDR1 is LNHNV, CDR2 YYDKDF (reference sequence). The CDR3 has 14 amino acids. V shed 0 bases and J shed 4 bases, with 9 bases lying between them. CDR3 bases: TGTGCCACCAGCAGAGAGGCAGGGGCAGAGACCCAGTACTTC. It encodes CATSREAGAETQYF.

The chain joins TRBV9 to TRBJ1-2; TRBD1 agrees at 8 bases. With V trimmed by 0 bases and J by 4 bases, 11 bases remained unmatched. Germline V gene sequence: CDR1 SGDLS, CDR2 YYNGEE. The length of the CDR3 is 17 residues. CDR3 sequence reads: CASSVGTGNQDLYGYTF. The CDR3 DNA is TGTGCCAGCAGCGTAGGGACAGGGAACCAGGATCTCTATGGCTACACCTTC.

CDR3 sequence (DNA): TGTGCCAGCAGTTACCCAAGACAGGGAGAAGCTTTCTTT. Translation: CASSYPRQGEAFF. V usage is TRBV6-2 or TRBV6-3 and J usage is TRBJ1-1, with 7 positions matching TRBD1. Germline V gene sequence: CDR1 MNHEY, CDR2 SVGEGT. The CDR3 spans 13 residues. The ends lost 2 bases at V and 8 bases at J; junction bases unmatched: 5.

This clone turned up a few times. The chain recombines TRBV9 with TRBJ1-2; D perhaps matches TRBD1 (6 bases). The CDR3 consists of 15 residues. V lost 3 bases, J lost 7 bases, and 19 bases lay in between. Germline CDR1 is SGDLS and CDR2 is YYNGEE. The CDR3 DNA is TGTGCCAGCAGCGCAAAACTGACAGGAGGCGGTGGCTACACCTTC. It yields the protein CASSAKLTGGGGYTF.

This clone has only a few counts. The V and J genes are TRBV13 and TRBJ2-1; D ambiguous. V dropped 5 bases and J dropped 0 bases, with 11 bases sitting between them. The CDR3 loop spans 15 amino acids. CDR1 is PRHDT and CDR2 is FYEKMQ in the germline V gene (reference sequence). As DNA, the CDR3 is TGTGCCAGCAGCCAGAGCGCGAGCTCCTACAATGAGCAGTTCTTC. It codes for CASSQSASSYNEQFF.